One sample yielded the 30 T cell receptor beta chains listed below, sequenced in a study of blood T cell repertoires in COVID-19. Profiling relied on immunoSEQ multiplex PCR, and the TCRdb table lists in-frame clones only, not all of them. The sample lists around 270,000 clones, around four fifths occurring once. Source material: peripheral blood. The receptors were gathered from a man aged 55 to 70 with acute or convalescent COVID-19.

The chain carries TRBV10-3 and TRBJ2-7, with D possibly TRBD1 on 6 matching bases. Germline V gene data show CDR1 as ENHRY and CDR2 as SYGVKD. The CDR3 is 13 residues long. Trimming took 7 bases from V and 3 from J, leaving 13 bases between them. CDR3 DNA: TGTGCCATCACGTCTCAGGGGCTCTACGAGCAGTACTTC. It is translated as CAITSQGLYEQYF.

The V call is TRBV3-1 (or the pseudogene TRBV3-2), the J call TRBJ2-7; 10 bases fit TRBD1. The V and J ends lost 1 base and 4 bases, in that order; junction bases with no gene match: 7. Germline assignment: CDR1 LGHDT and CDR2 YNNKEL (reference sequence). The CDR3 has 16 amino acids. The CDR3 sequence is CASSQVQTDRGYEQYF. In DNA form, the CDR3 reads TGTGCCAGCAGCCAAGTCCAAACGGACAGGGGGTACGAGCAGTACTTC.

The rearrangement uses TRBV7-2 and TRBJ2-3, with 8 bases matching TRBD1. The germline V gene has CDR1 SGHTA and CDR2 FQGNSA. This CDR3 comprises 14 residues. Trimming at V came to 3 bases and at J to 4 bases, leaving 3 bases not matched to a gene. The CDR3, as DNA: TGTGCCAGCAGCTTTCAGGGGGCGTCAGATACGCAGTATTTT. This translates into CASSFQGASDTQYF.

The V gene is TRBV6-9, the J gene TRBJ1-1; a possible D gene is TRBD1 (6 bases). CDR3 length equals 16 residues. V dropped 0 bases and J dropped 4 bases, with 15 bases sitting between them. Germline CDR1 and CDR2: MNHGY and SVAAGI. CDR3 sequence (DNA): TGTGCCAGCAGTTATTCGTATCGGACAGTGGGCACTGAAGCTTTCTTT. It translates to CASSYSYRTVGTEAFF.

The chain employs TRBV28 and TRBJ2-5, with D possibly being TRBD2 (6 bases). CDR3 size: 14 residues. Germline CDR1 reads MDHEN; CDR2 reads SYDVKM. V was clipped by 3 bases and J by 5 bases, with 13 bases between them. This CDR3 reads CASSFGGVGETQYF. In nucleotides, the CDR3 is TGTGCCAGCAGTTTTGGAGGGGTCGGTGAGACCCAGTACTTC.

The V call is TRBV7-3, the J call TRBJ2-5, with TRBD2 as a possible D gene (6 bases). Deletions cut 3 bases from V and 5 bases from J, with 19 bases between. There are 16 residues in the CDR3. Germline CDR1 is SGHTA and CDR2 is FQGTGA. The CDR3 DNA sequence: TGTGCCAGCAGCTTTCAACGTACGGGGGATAGGGAGACCCAGTACTTC. This translates into CASSFQRTGDRETQYF.

This clone occurred once. This chain joins TRBV10-1 and TRBJ2-1, with TRBD2 matching 11 bases. The J segment lost 1 base and the V segment lost 6 bases, leaving 8 bases of the junction unmatched. This CDR3 region has 17 residues. Germline assignment: CDR1 WNHNN and CDR2 SYGVQD (reference sequence). In DNA, the CDR3 is TGCGCCAGCAGCCGACTAGCGGGGTCCCCATCCTACAATGAGCAGTTCTTC. It encodes CASSRLAGSPSYNEQFF.

This chain connects TRBV7-2 to TRBJ2-1; 9 bases are shared with TRBD2. The CDR3 length is 14 residues. Germline loops: CDR1 SGHTA, CDR2 FQGNSA. V shed 5 bases, J shed 9 bases, and the junction held 8 bases outside the gene matches. The CDR3 nucleotides read TGTGCCAGCAGCATTAGCGGGGGACGCAGTGAGCAGTTCTTC. Translation: CASSISGGRSEQFF.

With respect to this clone: This sample also contains other DNA sequences that code for the same CDR3. This sequence joins TRBV7-2 and TRBJ1-1; no clear D gene. Germline-derived CDR1 and CDR2 are SGHTA and FQGNSA. This CDR3 spans 14 amino acids. Trimming shortened V by 1 base and J by 1 base, and 7 bases separated the two germline ends. Here the CDR3 reads CASSLVPGNTEAFF. CDR3 DNA: TGTGCCAGCAGCTTAGTGCCAGGGAACACTGAAGCTTTCTTT.

This chain joins TRBV27 and TRBJ1-1; D remains ambiguous. Trimming stripped 3 bases from V and 1 base from J, with 6 bases between. CDR1 and CDR2 from the germline V gene are MNHEY and SMNVEV (reference sequence). CDR3 length: 13 amino acids. CDR3 in amino acids: CASSFSPNTEAFF. The CDR3 DNA sequence: TGTGCCAGCAGTTTCTCCCCGAACACTGAAGCTTTCTTT.

The chain employs TRBV7-3 and TRBJ2-7; the match to TRBD1 covers 9 bases. Germline lookup yields CDR1 SGHTA and CDR2 FQGTGA. The CDR3 covers 15 residues. The V gene end was trimmed by 5 bases and the J gene end by 5 bases; junction bases not matched to a gene: 10. CDR3 nucleotide sequence: TGTGCCAGCAGCCTTGGGACAGGGTTTCTCGACGAGCAGTACTTC. Translating it yields CASSLGTGFLDEQYF.

The genes are TRBV5-6 and TRBJ1-2; the D is unclear. The CDR3 extends over 14 amino acids. Looked up from germline, CDR1 is SGHDT and CDR2 is YYEEEE. With 5 bases removed from V and 7 bases from J, the gap between germline ends came to 18 bases. The CDR3 loop is CASRTLREMAGYTF. CDR3 DNA sequence: TGTGCCAGCAGAACATTGCGGGAGATGGCTGGCTACACCTTC.

This chain uses TRBV7-9 with TRBJ1-1; D uncertain. V lost 5 bases, J lost 9 bases, and 16 bases lay in between. The CDR3 sequence is 13 residues long. Germline loops: CDR1 SEHNR, CDR2 FQNEAQ (reference sequence). CDR3 amino acids: CASSPPTTVKAFF. CDR3 sequence (DNA): TGTGCCAGCAGCCCGCCAACAACAGTGAAAGCTTTCTTT.

This rearrangement joins TRBV6-4 to TRBJ1-2; 8 bases fit TRBD1. After removal of 3 bases from V and 4 bases from J, the junction contained 7 bases not matched to a gene. The V gene's germline CDR1 is MRHNA and CDR2 SNTAGT. This CDR3 has 15 residues. CDR3 sequence reads: CASSESGTGGYGYTF. CDR3 DNA: TGTGCCAGCAGTGAAAGTGGTACAGGGGGCTATGGCTACACCTTC.

The gene calls are TRBV20-1 and TRBJ2-3; D is unresolved. The length of the CDR3 is 14 residues. Trimming removed 3 bases from V and 6 bases from J, with 16 bases in between. Germline CDR1 DFQATT, CDR2 SNEGSKA (reference sequence). The CDR3 region is CSASVLSPHDTQYF. CDR3 DNA sequence: TGCAGTGCTAGTGTGTTGTCCCCACACGATACGCAGTATTTT.

V gene TRBV10-3 combines with J gene TRBJ1-1; the D gene is possibly TRBD1 (6 bases). The CDR3 runs 13 residues. The germline gives CDR1 ENHRY, CDR2 SYGVKD. Trimming took 10 bases from V and 1 from J, leaving 13 bases between them. The CDR3 here is CATLGGENTEAFF. Written as DNA, the CDR3 is TGTGCCACCCTTGGGGGCGAGAACACTGAAGCTTTCTTT.

The chain joins TRBV10-3 to TRBJ2-1; maybe TRBD2 (6 bases). The germline V gene has CDR1 ENHRY and CDR2 SYGVKD. The V end lost 4 bases, the J end lost 7 bases, and 17 bases lay between the germline ends. The CDR3 has 15 residues. This CDR3 reads CAISGLGGIGNEQFF. DNA of the CDR3: TGTGCCATCAGTGGGCTCGGCGGGATAGGAAATGAGCAGTTCTTC.

The chain uses TRBV5-4 and TRBJ2-3, with D possibly TRBD1 on 6 matching bases. Trimming left V 3 bases short and J 8 bases short, with 16 bases between. The germline V gene encodes CDR1 SGHNT and CDR2 YYREEE (reference sequence). The CDR3 runs to 14 residues. CDR3 sequence (DNA): TGTGCCAGCAGCTGGGGGACACAAGGGATTACGCAGTATTTT. Residues: CASSWGTQGITQYF. Drawing the rest from reference TRBV5-4 and TRBJ2-3, the complete variable domain is ETGVTQSPTHLIKTRGQQVTLRCSSQSGHNTVSWYQQALGQGPQFIFQYYREEENGRGNFPPRFSGLQFPNYSSELNVNALELDDSALYLCASSWGTQGITQYFGPGTRLTVL.

The chain employs TRBV7-9 and TRBJ2-2, with 10 bases fitting TRBD1. CDR1 and CDR2 (germline): SEHNR, FQNEAQ (reference sequence). CDR3 size: 15 residues. Losses at the gene ends were 5 bases for V and 5 bases for J; bases not matched to a gene: 5. CDR3: CASSRQGAQTGELFF. Written as DNA, the CDR3 is TGTGCCAGCAGCCGACAGGGGGCGCAGACCGGGGAGCTGTTTTTT.

The chain combines TRBV6-4 with TRBJ1-5, with D maybe TRBD1 (5 bases). The CDR3 covers 14 residues. Germline V CDR1 and CDR2: MRHNA, SNTAGT. V shed 6 bases and J shed 0 bases, with 9 bases lying between them. The CDR3 is CASSATDSNQPQHF. The CDR3 DNA follows: TGTGCCAGCAGCGCGACAGATAGCAATCAGCCCCAGCATTTT.

V and J are TRBV7-2 and TRBJ2-7; TRBD2 agrees at 12 bases. Germline CDR1 SGHTA, CDR2 FQGNSA. V trimming: 1 base; J trimming: 3 bases; junction bases outside the gene matches: 1. The CDR3 totals 15 residues. Here the CDR3 reads CASSLGLAGVYEQYF. The CDR3 coding sequence is TGTGCCAGCAGCTTAGGACTAGCGGGGGTCTACGAGCAGTACTTC.

The chain links TRBV15 to TRBJ2-2; D is unclear. Trimming removed 0 bases at V and 4 bases at J, with 6 bases between. This CDR3 comprises 14 residues. Germline V gives CDR1 LNHNV, CDR2 YYDKDF (reference sequence). The CDR3, as DNA: TGTGCCACCAGCAGAGATGAACTCACCGGGGAGCTGTTTTTT. Encoded protein: CATSRDELTGELFF. Filled out from reference TRBV15 and TRBJ2-2, the complete variable domain reads DAMVIQNPRYQVTQFGKPVTLSCSQTLNHNVMYWYQQKSSQAPKLLFHYYDKDFNNEADTPDNFQSRRPNTSFCFLDIRSPGLGDTAMYLCATSRDELTGELFFGEGSRLTVL.

V usage is TRBV19 and J usage is TRBJ1-5; weak D call: TRBD1 (6 bases). The V end was cut by 7 bases, the J end by 2 bases, with 12 bases between. This CDR3 is 14 amino acids long. Germline V gene data show CDR1 as LNHDA and CDR2 as SQIVND (reference sequence). Written as DNA, the CDR3 is TGTGCCAGTAAGACAGGAGTAGGCAATCAGCCCCAGCATTTT. Protein: CASKTGVGNQPQHF.

The chain combines TRBV11-2 with TRBJ2-7, with TRBD2 identical over 11 bases. The CDR3 runs to 14 residues. Germline V CDR1 and CDR2: SGHAT, FQNNGV. Trimming removed 6 bases from V and 3 bases from J; junction bases left unmatched: 4. The CDR3 protein is CASRWGTSGYEQYF. CDR3 DNA: TGTGCCAGCAGGTGGGGGACTAGCGGCTACGAGCAGTACTTC.

This clone was found a few times. The CDR3 sequence: CARSLAGTELSSYEQYF. CDR3 DNA sequence: TGTGCCAGAAGCTTGGCCGGGACAGAGCTTAGCTCCTACGAGCAGTACTTC. V usage is TRBV5-3 and J usage is TRBJ2-7; 7 bases are a match to TRBD1. TRBV5-3 is reported as an ORF; its role is uncertain. The CDR3 sequence is 17 residues long. The J segment lost 0 bases and the V segment lost 0 bases, leaving 9 bases of the junction unmatched.

This clone has a handful of counts. The chain is built from TRBV3-1 (or the pseudogene TRBV3-2) and TRBJ1-3, with TRBD1 matching over 8 bases. Per the germline V gene, CDR1 is LGHDT and CDR2 is YNNKEL (reference sequence). The CDR3 is 17 residues long. The J segment lost 3 bases and the V segment lost 3 bases, leaving 10 bases of the junction unmatched. The CDR3 DNA follows: TGTGCCAGCAGCCAGGGGTCAGGGGGCCGAAATGGAAACACCATATATTTT. It codes for CASSQGSGGRNGNTIYF.

The rearrangement links TRBV10-3 to TRBJ2-7, with D perhaps matching TRBD1 (5 bases). The CDR3 is 12 residues long. The germline V and J ends were trimmed by 3 bases and 6 bases, with 9 bases remaining between them. Germline V gene lookup returns CDR1 ENHRY and CDR2 SYGVKD. The CDR3 nucleotides read TGTGCCATCAGTGAAACCAGGGTCGAGCAGTACTTC. Its protein product is CAISETRVEQYF.

The CDR3 protein is CASSLGSGDTQYF. CDR3 nucleotide sequence: TGTGCCAGCAGCTTAGGGTCGGGGGATACGCAGTATTTT. The J gene is TRBJ2-3, the V gene TRBV7-2, with D possibly being TRBD2 (5 bases). V lost 1 base to trimming and J lost 6 bases, with 8 bases between them. CDR3 size: 13 residues. Per germline, CDR1 SGHTA and CDR2 FQGNSA.

The chain employs TRBV7-9 and TRBJ2-5; 7 bases map to TRBD1. The CDR3 has 15 amino acids. Trimming took 2 bases from V and 2 from J; bases not matched to a gene: 5. In germline, CDR1 is SEHNR, CDR2 FQNEAQ (reference sequence). The CDR3: CASSLTGQIQETQYF. CDR3 in DNA: TGTGCCAGCAGCTTAACGGGACAGATACAAGAGACCCAGTACTTC. The entire variable domain, with the rest obtained from reference TRBV7-9 and TRBJ2-5, is as follows: DTGVSQNPRHKITKRGQNVTFRCDPISEHNRLYWYRQTLGQGPEFLTYFQNEAQLEKSRLLSDRFSAERPKGSFSTLEIQRTEQGDSAMYLCASSLTGQIQETQYFGPGTRLLVL.

Only a few counts were recorded for this clone. V and J are TRBV4-2 and TRBJ2-5; 11 bases align to TRBD2. Germline V gives CDR1 LGHNA, CDR2 YNFKEQ. There are 16 residues in the CDR3. V shed 1 base, J shed 4 bases, and the junction held 5 bases outside the gene matches. CDR3 loop: CASSQGLAGGLETQYF. The CDR3 nucleotides are TGTGCCAGCAGCCAAGGGCTAGCGGGGGGTTTAGAGACCCAGTACTTC.